This is a list of T cell receptor beta chains from one sample in a study of cytomegalovirus exposure and HLA in healthy donors. Repertoires were generated with immunoSEQ multiplex PCR, while TCRdb's copy carries only in-frame clones and drops some. The table records under 200,000 clones, 55% to 80% of them present only once. Material for sequencing was PBMCs. All receptors derive from a woman aged 18-35 years in good health and CMV-seropositive. The CDR3 runs from the conserved cysteine through the conserved F or W. The D gene is left open where the match is weak. Only part of the rows carry a size: once, few, many, or a class if the clone is expanded.

abundance	len	v_gene	j_gene	d_gene	CDR3nt	CDR3aa
.	16	TRBV19	TRBJ1-6	.	TGTGCCAGTAGTATAGGCAGCAGGGGATATAATTCACCCCTCCACTTT	CASSIGSRGYNSPLHF
.	16	TRBV7-9	TRBJ1-4	.	TGTGCCAGCAGCTTATGGGTTACAGGGCAGAATGAAAAACTGTTTTTT	CASSLWVTGQNEKLFF
.	18	TRBV4-1	TRBJ2-3	TRBD1	TGCGCCAGCAGCCAGTCGCCCGGGACAGGGGCTAGCACAGATACGCAGTATTTT	CASSQSPGTGASTDTQYF
.	11	TRBV25-1	TRBJ1-1	.	TGTGCCAGCATAGTCAACACTGAAGCTTTCTTT	CASIVNTEAFF
.	14	TRBV2	TRBJ2-7	.	TGTGCCAGCAGGAGAACAGAGAGCTCCTACGAGCAGTACTTC	CASRRTESSYEQYF
.	15	TRBV27	TRBJ1-2	.	TGTGCCAGCAGTCCCAAACCCCTTGGCGGCTATGGCTACACCTTC	CASSPKPLGGYGYTF
.	14	TRBV5-4	TRBJ1-2	.	TGTGCCAGCAGCTTGTCTGGGCAGGTGGATGGCTACACCTTC	CASSLSGQVDGYTF
.	14	TRBV11-2	TRBJ2-5	.	TGTGCCAGCAGCTTAGAGGCCTCGGGGGTGTACCAGTACTTC	CASSLEASGVYQYF
few	16	TRBV15	TRBJ2-4	TRBD2	TGTGCCACCAGCAGAGTAGCGGGGGGTAGGCAGAACATTCAGTACTTC	CATSRVAGGRQNIQYF
.	14	TRBV11-2	TRBJ1-1	.	TGTGCCAGCAGCCAAACGGCAGGGAACACTGAAGCTTTCTTT	CASSQTAGNTEAFF
.	15	TRBV12-5	TRBJ2-6	.	TGTGCTAGTGGTTTCCCCCTCCGTGGGGCCAACGTCCTGACTTTC	CASGFPLRGANVLTF
.	14	TRBV6-6	TRBJ1-2	.	TGTGCCAGCAGTTACTCGAGTCAGGGCTATGGCTACACCTTC	CASSYSSQGYGYTF
.	14	TRBV2	TRBJ1-6	TRBD1	TGTGCCAGCAGTGACCAGGGGGTAAGGACACCCCTCCACTTT	CASSDQGVRTPLHF
.	17	TRBV7-6	TRBJ1-5	TRBD1	TGTGCCAGCAGCTTAGCGCTGACAGGGGATTTCAATCAGCCCCAGCATTTT	CASSLALTGDFNQPQHF
.	16	TRBV19	TRBJ2-1	.	TGTGCCAGTAGTTCTGGTGCGGGCCGAGGGTGGAATGAGCAGTTCTTC	CASSSGAGRGWNEQFF
once	13	TRBV29-1	TRBJ2-7	.	TGCAGCGTGCTGGGGGGACTCTTCTACGAGCAGTACTTC	CSVLGGLFYEQYF
.	14	TRBV18	TRBJ2-3	.	TGTGCCAGCTCACGAACGGGAGCGGGAGATACGCAGTATTTT	CASSRTGAGDTQYF
.	15	TRBV6-1	TRBJ2-1	TRBD2	TGTGCCAGCAGTGGCGGGAGTAGTATTGGCAATGAGCAGTTCTTC	CASSGGSSIGNEQFF
.	12	TRBV5-4	TRBJ1-2	.	TGTGCCAGCAGCGTAAATAGCTATGGCTACACCTTC	CASSVNSYGYTF
.	14	TRBV29-1	TRBJ2-7	.	TGCAGCGTTAAGAAGGTGGGGCAGATCTACGAGCAGTACTTC	CSVKKVGQIYEQYF
once	15	TRBV7-3	TRBJ2-2	TRBD2	TGTGCCAGCAGCGAGAAGCGGGGGCGGGGCGGGGAGCTGTTTTTT	CASSEKRGRGGELFF
.	14	TRBV19	TRBJ1-1	.	TGTGCCAGTAGTATAGCAAACCGAGGGACTGAAGCTTTCTTT	CASSIANRGTEAFF
.	15	TRBV25-1	TRBJ2-5	.	TGTGCCAGCAGTGAATATGTTGGTCGTCAGGAGACCCAGTACTTC	CASSEYVGRQETQYF
few	14	TRBV2	TRBJ1-4	TRBD1	TGTGCCAGCGCCGAGGGACAGTTAAATGAAAAACTGTTTTTT	CASAEGQLNEKLFF